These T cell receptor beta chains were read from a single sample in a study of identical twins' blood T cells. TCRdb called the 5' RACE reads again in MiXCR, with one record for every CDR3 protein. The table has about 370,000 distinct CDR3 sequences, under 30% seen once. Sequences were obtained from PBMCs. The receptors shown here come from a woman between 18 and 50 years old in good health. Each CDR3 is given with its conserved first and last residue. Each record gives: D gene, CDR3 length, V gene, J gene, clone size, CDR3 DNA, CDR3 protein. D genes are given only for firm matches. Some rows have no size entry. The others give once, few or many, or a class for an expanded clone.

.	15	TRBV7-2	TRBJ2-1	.	TGTGCCAGCAGCCTAGGTTCGCCGACGAGAAATGAGCAGTCCTTC	CASSLGSPTRNEQSF
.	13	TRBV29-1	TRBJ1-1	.	TGCAGCGGTGCAGGGGTATGGGACACTGAAGCTCTCTTT	CSGAGVWDTEALF
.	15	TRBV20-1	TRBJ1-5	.	TGCAGTGCTAGAGATGTGGACAATCTTAATCAGCCCCAGCATTTT	CSARDVDNLNQPQHF
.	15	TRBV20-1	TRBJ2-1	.	TGCAGTGCTATAGAGGGCTCAGGCTCCTACAATGAGCAGTTCTTC	CSAIEGSGSYNEQFF
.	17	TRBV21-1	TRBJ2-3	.	TGTGCCAGCAGCAAAGATTTGGCAGGGCCGTGCACAGATACGCAGTATTTT	CASSKDLAGPCTDTQYF
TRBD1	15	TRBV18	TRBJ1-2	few	TGTGCCAGCTCACCACCGGCAGGGGGAGCCTATGGCTACACCTTC	CASSPPAGGAYGYTF
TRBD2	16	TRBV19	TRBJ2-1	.	TGTGCCAGTAGTCGCATGGGACTAGCCAACCTAAATGAGCAGTTCTTC	CASSRMGLANLNEQFF
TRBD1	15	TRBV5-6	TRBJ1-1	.	TGTGCCAGCAGCAGGGAACAGGGGTGGAACACTGAAGCTTTCTTT	CASSREQGWNTEAFF
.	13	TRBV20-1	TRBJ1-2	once	TGCAGTGCCCCGACGGTAGGAAGCTATGGCTACACCTTC	CSAPTVGSYGYTF
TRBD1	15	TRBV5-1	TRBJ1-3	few	TGCGCCAGCAGCTTGGGACAGGGCGCTGGAAACACCATATATTTT	CASSLGQGAGNTIYF
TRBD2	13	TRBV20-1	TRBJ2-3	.	TGCAGTGCCCCTACTAGCGGGAGCGATACGCAGTATTTT	CSAPTSGSDTQYF
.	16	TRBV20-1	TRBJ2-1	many	TGCGGACCCCTAGCGAGGAGTAGTAGCTCCTACAATGAGCAGTTCTTC	CGPLARSSSSYNEQFF
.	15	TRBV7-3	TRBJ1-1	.	TGTGCCAGCAGCTTAACCACGGGGACTCGCTCTGAAGCTTTCTTT	CASSLTTGTRSEAFF
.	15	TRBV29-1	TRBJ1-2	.	TGCAGCGTTTTTCCTCCAGGACGGTCTAACTATGGCTACACCTTC	CSVFPPGRSNYGYTF
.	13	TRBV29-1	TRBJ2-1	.	TGCAGCGTTGAACCCGGGGCCTACAATGAGCAGTTCTTC	CSVEPGAYNEQFF
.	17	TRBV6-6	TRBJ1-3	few	TGTGCCAGCAGTTCTTGGGGGGCGCCTAACTCTGGAAACACCATATATTTT	CASSSWGAPNSGNTIYF
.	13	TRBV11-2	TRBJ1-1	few	TGTGCCAGCAGCTTCGGGTTTGGCACTGAAGCTTTCTTT	CASSFGFGTEAFF
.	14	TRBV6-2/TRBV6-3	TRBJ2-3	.	TGTGCCAGCAGTTACCCCGACTTTACAGATACGCAGTATTTT	CASSYPDFTDTQYF
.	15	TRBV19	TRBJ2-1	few	TGTGCCAGTAGTAAAAGAGGTGGAGGCTACAATGAGCAGTTCTTC	CASSKRGGGYNEQFF
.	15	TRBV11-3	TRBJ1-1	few	TGTGCCAGCAGCGCAGGGGATTCAGGGCACACTGAAGCTTTCTTT	CASSAGDSGHTEAFF
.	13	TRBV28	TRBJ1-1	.	TGTGCCAGCACCTTGACGGGGCCAACTGAAGCTTTCTTT	CASTLTGPTEAFF